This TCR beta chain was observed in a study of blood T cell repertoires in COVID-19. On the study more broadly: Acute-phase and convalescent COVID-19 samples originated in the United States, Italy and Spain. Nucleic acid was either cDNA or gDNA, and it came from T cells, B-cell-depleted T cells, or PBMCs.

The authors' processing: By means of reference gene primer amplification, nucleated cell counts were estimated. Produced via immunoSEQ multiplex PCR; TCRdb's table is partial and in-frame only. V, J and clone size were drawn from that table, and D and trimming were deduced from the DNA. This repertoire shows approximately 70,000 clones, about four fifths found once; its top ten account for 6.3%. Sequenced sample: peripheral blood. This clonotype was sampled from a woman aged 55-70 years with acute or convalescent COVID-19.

In DNA, the CDR3 is TGTGCCAGCAGTTTGGGGGGGCCCCAGCATTTT. Residues: CASSLGGPQHF. This chain joins TRBV28 and TRBJ1-5; weak D call: TRBD1 (5 bases). CDR1 and CDR2 from the germline V gene are MDHEN and SYDVKM. The V end lost 3 bases, the J end lost 9 bases, and 6 bases lay between the germline ends. The CDR3 is made up of 11 amino acids.